What follows are 18 T cell receptor beta chains derived from one specimen sequenced in a study of blood T cell repertoires in COVID-19. The table came from immunoSEQ multiplex PCR; TCRdb's copy has only in-frame clones and leaves some out. Of tens of thousands of clones listed, roughly nine tenths are singletons. The specimen was peripheral blood. The source is a human donor in a cohort sampled during active COVID-19.

This clone was counted a single time. The V call is TRBV7-2, the J call TRBJ2-7, with TRBD1 as a possible D gene (6 bases). The ends were cut back, 7 bases at V and 2 bases at J, with 15 bases in the middle. The CDR3 covers 14 residues. From germline, CDR1 is SGHTA and CDR2 FQGNSA. CDR3 residues: CASTHGAGAYEQYF. The CDR3 nucleotides read TGTGCCAGCACCCATGGGGCAGGGGCCTACGAGCAGTACTTC.

The CDR3 DNA sequence: TGTGCCTGGAGTGTAGGTGGCGGTGAAAAACTGTTTTTT. Amino acid sequence: CAWSVGGGEKLFF. The V gene is TRBV30, the J gene TRBJ1-4; the D is unclear. This CDR3 has 13 amino acids. Germline V CDR1 and CDR2: GTSNPN, SVGIG (reference sequence). V was trimmed by 0 bases and J by 7 bases, leaving 9 bases between them.

The V call is TRBV7-3, the J call TRBJ2-2; possible D gene TRBD2, 6 bases. The length of the CDR3 is 16 residues. V was cut by 1 base and J by 4 bases, with 13 bases left in between. Germline V gene sequence: CDR1 SGHTA, CDR2 FQGTGA. Here the CDR3 DNA reads TGTGCCAGCAGCTTAAATGGGAGGCGTATCACCGGGGAGCTGTTTTTT. This translates into CASSLNGRRITGELFF.

J is TRBJ2-1 and V is TRBV5-6; tentative D call: TRBD2 (6 bases). Trimming stripped 2 bases from V and 2 bases from J, with 11 bases between. Germline CDR1 reads SGHDT; CDR2 reads YYEEEE. CDR3 length: 15 residues. Here the CDR3 reads CASSFGGGPYNEQFF. The CDR3 nucleotides read TGTGCCAGCAGCTTCGGGGGTGGCCCCTACAATGAGCAGTTCTTC.

This sequence joins TRBV21-1 and TRBJ2-7; TRBD2 reflects the table's D call only, with no check against the DNA. TRBV21-1 represents a pseudogene. This CDR3 region has 12 residues. CDR3 nucleotide sequence: TGTGCCAGCGGGAGGGGGATCTACGAGCAGTACTTC. Translation: CASGRGIYEQYF.

V gene TRBV18 combines with J gene TRBJ2-3; 11 bases are shared with TRBD2. The V gene's germline CDR1 is KGHSH and CDR2 LQKENI. The trim removed 5 bases at V and 1 base at J, leaving 2 bases unmatched. The CDR3 spans 15 residues. The CDR3 nucleotides read TGTGCCAGCTCAGAACTAGCGGGAGGCACAGATACGCAGTATTTT. This codes for CASSELAGGTDTQYF.

This clone was picked up one time. The chain links TRBV7-2 to TRBJ2-1, with 8 nucleotides matching TRBD1. J was trimmed by 7 bases and V by 2 bases; bases with no gene match: 4. In germline, CDR1 is SGHTA, CDR2 FQGNSA. The CDR3 is made up of 14 amino acids. CDR3 DNA sequence: TGTGCCAGCAGCTTACAGGGGGCGCGTAATGAGCAGTTCTTC. Protein sequence: CASSLQGARNEQFF.

The gene calls are TRBV6-5 and TRBJ1-2, with D perhaps TRBD1 (6 bases). CDR1 is MNHEY and CDR2 is SVGAGI in the germline V gene. V gave up 0 bases and J gave up 4 bases, with 9 bases separating them. CDR3 length equals 14 residues. The CDR3, as DNA: TGTGCCAGCAGTTACTCAAGGACAGTCTATGGCTACACCTTC. This encodes CASSYSRTVYGYTF.

V and J are TRBV10-2 and TRBJ1-2; D uncertain. Trimming removed 0 bases at V and 5 bases at J, with 7 bases between. The germline V gene has CDR1 WSHSY and CDR2 SAAADI. This CDR3 is 13 amino acids long. CDR3 region: CASSESAGYGYTF. The DNA for the CDR3 is TGCGCCAGCAGTGAGTCGGCAGGTTATGGCTACACCTTC.

The chain couples TRBV7-9 to TRBJ2-1; D is possibly TRBD1 (6 bases). V was shortened by 6 bases and J by 7 bases, with 19 bases between the two germline ends. Germline lookup yields CDR1 SEHNR and CDR2 FQNEAQ (reference sequence). The CDR3 runs 15 residues. The CDR3 region has the DNA TGTGCCAGCAGTAGTGTGGGGGCCGGAAAAAATGAGCAGTTCTTC. Translation: CASSSVGAGKNEQFF.

This clone was detected only once. The rearrangement joins TRBV27 to TRBJ2-3; tentatively, D is TRBD2 (7 bases). The CDR3 covers 14 residues. Trimming removed 6 bases from V and 3 bases from J, with 13 bases in between. Germline values: CDR1 MNHEY, CDR2 SMNVEV (reference sequence). In DNA, the CDR3 is TGTGCCAGCAGGGCCGGGGGGCGGACAGATACGCAGTATTTT. Translation gives CASRAGGRTDTQYF.

The chain joins TRBV28 to TRBJ2-3, with D maybe TRBD1 (6 bases). Germline CDR1 reads MDHEN; CDR2 reads SYDVKM. The CDR3 is 15 residues long. The germline V and J ends were trimmed by 3 bases and 2 bases, with 12 bases remaining between them. The DNA for the CDR3 is TGTGCCAGCAGTTTCGGCACAGGGTCCACAGATACGCAGTATTTT. Protein sequence: CASSFGTGSTDTQYF. Full variable domain (missing parts from reference TRBV28 and TRBJ2-3): DVKVTQSSRYLVKRTGEKVFLECVQDMDHENMFWYRQDPGLGLRLIYFSYDVKMKEKGDIPEGYSVSREKKERFSLILESASTNQTSMYLCASSFGTGSTDTQYFGPGTRLTVL.

V is TRBV5-1 and J is TRBJ2-2; 14 bases are a match to TRBD2. V dropped 4 bases and J dropped 5; count of bases not matched to a gene: 10. Germline CDR1 is SGHRS and CDR2 is YFSETQ. The CDR3 has 18 residues. The CDR3: CASSPRLAGGPGTGELFF. The CDR3 DNA sequence: TGCGCCAGCAGCCCCCGACTAGCGGGAGGGCCTGGTACCGGGGAGCTGTTTTTT. Full variable domain (outside the CDR3, taken from reference TRBV5-1 and TRBJ2-2): KAGVTQTPRYLIKTRGQQVTLSCSPISGHRSVSWYQQTPGQGLQFLFEYFSETQRNKGNFPGRFSGRQFSNSRSEMNVSTLELGDSALYLCASSPRLAGGPGTGELFFGEGSRLTVL.

The chain carries TRBV25-1 and TRBJ2-7; perhaps TRBD2 as D (6 bases). Trimming shortened V by 8 bases and J by 4 bases, and 18 bases separated the two germline ends. Germline V gene data show CDR1 as MGHDK and CDR2 as SYGVNS. This CDR3 is 14 amino acids long. The CDR3 nucleotides are TGTGCCAGCTCCCTCGCGGCGGGAAGGTACGAGCAGTACTTC. Amino acid sequence: CASSLAAGRYEQYF.

This sequence joins TRBV9 and TRBJ2-1, with D possibly being TRBD2 (6 bases). CDR1 and CDR2 (germline): SGDLS, YYNGEE. The CDR3 totals 15 residues. The V and J ends lost 0 bases and 0 bases respectively, with 7 bases between them. The CDR3 region is CASSVAEGSYNEQFF. The CDR3 nucleotides read TGTGCCAGCAGCGTAGCGGAGGGCTCCTACAATGAGCAGTTCTTC. Full variable domain (rest looked up from reference TRBV9 and TRBJ2-1): DSGVTQTPKHLITATGQRVTLRCSPRSGDLSVYWYQQSLDQGLQFLIQYYNGEERAKGNILERFSAQQFPDLHSELNLSSLELGDSALYFCASSVAEGSYNEQFFGPGTRLTVL.

The chain is built from TRBV24-1 and TRBJ2-7; D might be TRBD2 (5 bases). The germline V gene encodes CDR1 KGHDR and CDR2 SFDVKD. V shed 2 bases and J shed 4 bases, with 8 bases lying between them. The CDR3 length is 13 residues. Here the CDR3 reads CATSDSRGYEQYF. DNA for the CDR3: TGTGCCACCAGTGATTCTAGAGGGTACGAGCAGTACTTC.

The rearrangement joins TRBV6-5 to TRBJ2-3; D possibly corresponds to TRBD1 (6 bases). V shed 7 bases and J shed 6 bases, with 17 bases lying between them. Germline V CDR1 and CDR2: MNHEY, SVGAGI. CDR3 length equals 14 residues. The CDR3 region has the DNA TGTGCCAGCACCAGGGGCACGGGATCGGATACGCAGTATTTT. Amino acid sequence: CASTRGTGSDTQYF.

With regard to this clone: Other DNA sequences in this sample translate to the same CDR3. The chain carries TRBV7-9 and TRBJ1-4; D is unresolved. Germline-derived CDR1 and CDR2 are SEHNR and FQNEAQ (reference sequence). This CDR3 is 14 amino acids long. The V end lost 4 bases, the J end lost 0 bases, and 6 bases lay between the germline ends. The CDR3 here is CASSSSATNEKLFF. DNA of the CDR3: TGTGCCAGCAGCTCGTCTGCAACTAATGAAAAACTGTTTTTT.